Listed below are T cell receptor beta chains from one sample, sequenced in a study of cytomegalovirus exposure and HLA in healthy donors. Using immunoSEQ multiplex PCR, the repertoire was profiled, and TCRdb retains in-frame clones only, with some absent. The profile covers about 150,000 clones, with 65% to 75% appearing a single time and around 2.3% taken by the ten largest. Material: PBMCs. The receptors come from a man younger than 45 in good health and CMV-seronegative. The CDR3 runs from the conserved cysteine through the conserved F or W. The order of the fields is CDR3 length, V gene, D gene, J gene, clone size, CDR3 DNA, CDR3 protein. A D gene is named only where the DNA matches it firmly. Not all rows give a size; the values are once, few, many and, for expanded clones, a class.

>15|TRBV10-3|NA|TRBJ2-2|NA
TGTGCCATCAGTGGACATCAAGCCAGCACCGGGGAGCTGTTTTTT
CAISGHQASTGELFF
>15|TRBV7-2|TRBD1|TRBJ2-1|NA
TGTGCCAGCAGCTTAATGCAGGGGGCCCACAATGAGCAGTTCTTC
CASSLMQGAHNEQFF
>14|TRBV18|NA|TRBJ2-7|few
TGTGCCAGCTCACCACATACAGATATATACGAGCAGTACTTC
CASSPHTDIYEQYF
>14|TRBV7-2|NA|TRBJ2-1|NA
TGTGCCAGCAGCTTATCCAGGGACTACAATGAGCAGTTCTTC
CASSLSRDYNEQFF
>13|TRBV2|NA|TRBJ1-1|NA
TGTGCCAGCAGTATTAATAAGAGGACTGAAGCTTTCTTT
CASSINKRTEAFF
>12|TRBV7-9|TRBD2|TRBJ2-1|NA
TGTGCCAGGGGAGGGATCTCCAATGAGCAGTTCTTC
CARGGISNEQFF
>15|TRBV7-3|NA|TRBJ1-1|NA
TGTGCCAGCAGCTTAACTGTCACAGACCCCACTGAAGCTTTCTTT
CASSLTVTDPTEAFF
>13|TRBV7-9|NA|TRBJ2-1|once
TGTGCCAGCAGCTTAGGAGAGGACAATGAGCAGTTCTTC
CASSLGEDNEQFF
>13|TRBV29-1|NA|TRBJ2-7|few
TGCAGCGTTGCCCTGAAGGGGTCCTACGAGCAGTACTTC
CSVALKGSYEQYF
>15|TRBV7-2|NA|TRBJ2-1|few
TGTGCCAGCAGCCCTTCACAGGGGGGGGTCAATGAGCAGTTCTTC
CASSPSQGGVNEQFF
>15|TRBV7-2|NA|TRBJ1-5|NA
TGTGCCAGCAGCCAAGGACTTAATAGCAATCAGCCCCAGCATTTT
CASSQGLNSNQPQHF
>11|TRBV2|NA|TRBJ1-1|NA
TGTGCCACCGCAGACCGGGAGGAAGCTTTCTTT
CATADREEAFF
>14|TRBV28|TRBD1|TRBJ1-6|NA
TGTGCCAGCAGTTCAGGACAGGGTAATTCACCCCTCCACTTT
CASSSGQGNSPLHF
>15|TRBV2|TRBD2|TRBJ2-5|few
TGTGCCAGCAGAAATAGCGGGGCCGTTCAAGAGACCCAGTACTTC
CASRNSGAVQETQYF
>12|TRBV5-6|NA|TRBJ1-4|NA
TGTGCCAGCCACGTCGGGGATGAAAAACTGTTTTTT
CASHVGDEKLFF
>14|TRBV5-6|NA|TRBJ1-4|NA
TGTGCCAGCAGCTTGGGCGGGATCGATGAAAAACTGTTTTTT
CASSLGGIDEKLFF
>15|TRBV6-1|TRBD1|TRBJ1-2|NA
TGTGCCAGCACCTCAGGGGGGACTTCTAACTATGGCTACACCTTC
CASTSGGTSNYGYTF
>14|TRBV5-4|NA|TRBJ1-4|NA
TGTGCCAGCAGCTCCGGACACAGTAATGAAAAACTGTTTTTT
CASSSGHSNEKLFF
>14|TRBV7-2|TRBD1|TRBJ1-1|NA
TGTGCCAGCAGCTTAGCGCGACAGGGGGCTGAAGCTTTCTTT
CASSLARQGAEAFF
>15|TRBV6-5|NA|TRBJ2-2|NA
TGTGCCAGCCTTAAGGGGACATGGGGAACCGGGGAGCTGTTTTTT
CASLKGTWGTGELFF
>16|TRBV7-9|NA|TRBJ2-1|NA
TGTGCCAGCAGTTCAGCGAAGGGGGTTTCCTACAATGAGCAGTTCTTC
CASSSAKGVSYNEQFF
>15|TRBV6-5|NA|TRBJ1-6|NA
TGTGCCAGCAGTTACTCAAGGATGCGGGATTCACCCCTCCACTTT
CASSYSRMRDSPLHF
>15|TRBV7-2|NA|TRBJ2-1|NA
TGTGCCAGCAGCTTAGGGACAGCTCTCTACAATGAGCAGTTCTTC
CASSLGTALYNEQFF
>13|TRBV6-4|NA|TRBJ1-6|NA
TGTGCCAGCAGTGACGTCCAGAATTCACCCCTCCACTTT
CASSDVQNSPLHF
>13|TRBV5-6|NA|TRBJ2-3|NA
TGTGCCAGCAGCTTGGCGGGCACAGATACGCAGTATTTT
CASSLAGTDTQYF
>11|TRBV20-1|NA|TRBJ2-5|NA
TGCAGTGCCCCGGGTGCAGAGACCCAGTACTTC
CSAPGAETQYF
>14|TRBV6-5|TRBD2|TRBJ2-1|NA
TGTGCCAGCAGTTCGGGGGGGTTGGGGAATGAGCAGTTCTTC
CASSSGGLGNEQFF
>14|TRBV28|TRBD2|TRBJ2-7|NA
TGTGCCAGCAGTTTCGGGGGGGCGCGACACGAGCAGTACTTC
CASSFGGARHEQYF
>14|TRBV5-6|TRBD1|TRBJ2-7|NA
TGTGCCAGCAGCTTTGGGACAGGGGGCCAAGAGCAGTACTTC
CASSFGTGGQEQYF
>13|TRBV28|NA|TRBJ1-1|NA
TGTGCCAGCAGTCCCTCGCAGGGAACTGAAGCTTTCTTT
CASSPSQGTEAFF
>16|TRBV4-1|TRBD2|TRBJ2-3|NA
TGCGCCAGCAGCCAGGCGACTAGCGGGGGGGCATATACGCAGTATTTT
CASSQATSGGAYTQYF
>10|TRBV20-1|NA|TRBJ2-5|NA
TGCAGTGCTAACGGAGAGACCCAGTACTTC
CSANGETQYF
>18|TRBV5-4|TRBD2|TRBJ2-1|NA
TGTGCCAGCAGCTTGGCGACTAGCGGGGACCTCCTAGGGGATGAGCAGTTCTTC
CASSLATSGDLLGDEQFF
>13|TRBV18|NA|TRBJ2-5|NA
TGTGCCACAGCCGGAGTTAGAGGAGAGACCCAGTACTTC
CATAGVRGETQYF
>13|TRBV28|NA|TRBJ1-2|NA
TGTGCCAGCACCCCTACAGGATACTATGGCTACACCTTC
CASTPTGYYGYTF
>15|TRBV27|TRBD1|TRBJ2-7|once
TGTGCCAGCAGTTTCGCCGACAGGGTGGCCTACGAGCAGTACTTC
CASSFADRVAYEQYF
>15|TRBV5-4|NA|TRBJ2-7|few
TGTGCCAGCAGCCCCCATCCAGGGCTTACCTACGAGCAGTACTTC
CASSPHPGLTYEQYF
>16|TRBV7-9|TRBD1|TRBJ2-7|few
TGTGCCAGCAGCACCTGGTCAGGACAGGGATTGTACGAGCAGTACTTC
CASSTWSGQGLYEQYF
>16|TRBV21-1|NA|TRBJ1-4|NA
TGTGCCAGCAGCGCCCGGTGGACAGCTACAAATGAAAAACTGTTTTTT
CASSARWTATNEKLFF
>16|TRBV7-2|TRBD1|TRBJ2-7|few
TGTGCCAGCAGCTTAGTCTGGGGACAGGGGACCCACGAGCAGTACTTC
CASSLVWGQGTHEQYF
>15|TRBV2|TRBD1|TRBJ2-1|NA
TGTGCCAGCAGTGTCCGGACAGGGCCCTACAATGAGCAGTTCTTC
CASSVRTGPYNEQFF
>15|TRBV5-1|NA|TRBJ1-4|NA
TGCGCCAGCAGCCAACAGGGTATTAATAATGAAAAACTGTTTTTT
CASSQQGINNEKLFF
>14|TRBV10-3|NA|TRBJ1-2|NA
TGTGCCATCAGTGAGGGGGAGCCTTCGCGTGGCTACACCTTC
CAISEGEPSRGYTF
>14|TRBV6-5|NA|TRBJ1-1|NA
TGTGCCAGCAGTTACGGGGAGGAGAACACTGAAGCTTTCTTT
CASSYGEENTEAFF
>15|TRBV28|NA|TRBJ2-5|once
TGTGCCAGCAGCCCCCCTCCTCTGTACCAAGAGACCCAGTACTTC
CASSPPPLYQETQYF
>15|TRBV7-9|TRBD1|TRBJ1-2|NA
TGTGCCAGCAGCTTAGGGGGACAGAGGGCCTATGGCTACACCTTC
CASSLGGQRAYGYTF
>14|TRBV7-8|NA|TRBJ2-1|NA
TGTGCCAGCAGCTTAGGGATAGCTTACAATGAGCAGTTCTTC
CASSLGIAYNEQFF
>15|TRBV6-5|NA|TRBJ2-6|NA
TGTGCCAGCGCGGAGCTCAGATCTGGGGCCAACGTCCTGACTTTC
CASAELRSGANVLTF
>13|TRBV19|TRBD1|TRBJ1-1|NA
TGTGCCAGTAGTATAGAACAGGGGAGTGGAGCTTTCTTT
CASSIEQGSGAFF
>17|TRBV27|TRBD1|TRBJ1-5|few
TGTGCCAGCAGCCCCAGGGACAGGGCTCTATTGTTTCAGCCCCAGCATTTT
CASSPRDRALLFQPQHF
>14|TRBV30|TRBD1|TRBJ2-7|NA
TGTGCCTGGAGCTTAACAGGGGGTGCCTACGAGCAGTACTTC
CAWSLTGGAYEQYF
>17|TRBV4-2|NA|TRBJ1-4|NA
TGTGCCAGCAGCCAAGGTACTAGCGGGACGGAGAATGAAAAACTGTTTTTT
CASSQGTSGTENEKLFF
>14|TRBV9|TRBD1|TRBJ1-5|once
TGTGCCAGCAGCCAGGGGGACCACAATCAGCCCCAGAATTTT
CASSQGDHNQPQNF
>15|TRBV5-1|NA|TRBJ2-6|NA
TGCGCCAGCAGCTTCCAGGGCTCTGGGGCCAACGTCCTGACTTTC
CASSFQGSGANVLTF
>15|TRBV7-9|NA|TRBJ1-2|NA
TGTGCCAGCAGCTTAGGGGCGGGAAACAACTATGGCTACCCCTTC
CASSLGAGNNYGYPF